Below, one T cell receptor (beta chain) is given with its context. Germline CDR1 is MNHEY and CDR2 is SMNVEV (reference sequence). This CDR3 spans 15 amino acids. The J segment lost 8 bases and the V segment lost 3 bases, leaving 8 bases of the junction unmatched. As originally analysed: The assay estimated nucleated cells by amplifying reference gene primers. This table comes from immunoSEQ multiplex PCR, and its TCRdb copy is limited to in-frame clones, with some not included. V and J calls and clone size are given by that table; D and trimming were obtained from the DNA. This sample yields approximately 210,000 clones, of which about 92% are seen a single time; more than 0.95% belongs to the top ten. The sample belongs to a study of blood T cell repertoires in COVID-19.

Sequenced material: peripheral blood. This receptor was identified in a man aged 25 to 40 with acute or convalescent COVID-19. The chain carries TRBV27 and TRBJ1-2; TRBD1 agrees at 11 bases. In nucleotides, the CDR3 is TGTGCCAGCAGTTTTTTTCCGGACAGGGGGCTCGGCTACACCTTC. Protein sequence: CASSFFPDRGLGYTF.